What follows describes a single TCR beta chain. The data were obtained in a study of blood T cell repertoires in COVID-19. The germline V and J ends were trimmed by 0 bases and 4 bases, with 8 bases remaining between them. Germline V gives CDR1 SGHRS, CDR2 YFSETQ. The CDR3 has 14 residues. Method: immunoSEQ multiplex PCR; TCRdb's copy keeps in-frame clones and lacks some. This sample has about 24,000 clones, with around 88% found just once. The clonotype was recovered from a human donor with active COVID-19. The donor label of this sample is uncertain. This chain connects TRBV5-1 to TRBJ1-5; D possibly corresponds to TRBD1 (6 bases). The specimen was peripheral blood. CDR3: CASSLEGGNQPQHF. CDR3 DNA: TGCGCCAGCAGCTTGGAAGGGGGAAATCAGCCCCAGCATTTT.